The 19 T cell receptor beta chains below come from one sample, sequenced in a study of blood T cell repertoires in COVID-19. Clones were sequenced by immunoSEQ multiplex PCR, and TCRdb holds only the in-frame ones, with some missing. The sample consists of about 49,000 clones, about 77% of them appearing once. Sequencing was done on a sample of peripheral blood. Receptors were obtained from a man between 65 and 85 years old with active or convalescent COVID-19.

Here the CDR3 reads CASSPTLAGVEGEQFF. Written as DNA, the CDR3 is TGTGCCAGCAGCCCCACTCTAGCGGGAGTCGAAGGTGAGCAGTTCTTC. This chain uses TRBV7-3 with TRBJ2-1, with 10 bases lining up with TRBD2. The CDR3 contains 16 residues. The trim removed 5 bases at V and 9 bases at J, leaving 13 bases unmatched. The germline V gene encodes CDR1 SGHTA and CDR2 FQGTGA.

V and J are TRBV11-3 and TRBJ2-4, with TRBD1 identical over 7 bases. Germline loops: CDR1 SGHNT, CDR2 YENEEA. The junction had 6 bases not matched to a gene; V was cut back by 1 base and J by 12 bases. CDR3 length: 13 residues. The CDR3 DNA sequence: TGTGCCAGCAGCTTAGGTCAGGGGGATCGTCAGTACTTC. Its translation is CASSLGQGDRQYF.

The rearrangement joins TRBV28 to TRBJ1-1, with TRBD1 identical over 7 bases. Germline CDR1 is MDHEN and CDR2 is SYDVKM. V trimming: 5 bases; J trimming: 4 bases; junction bases outside the gene matches: 10. The CDR3 loop spans 15 amino acids. The CDR3 reads CASSPRGQPGTEAFF. The CDR3 nucleotides are TGTGCCAGCAGTCCCAGGGGACAGCCGGGCACTGAAGCTTTCTTT.

The chain employs TRBV14 and TRBJ1-6, with D possibly TRBD1 on 5 matching bases. The CDR3 length is 13 residues. The V and J ends lost 1 base and 14 bases respectively, with 12 bases between them. CDR1 is SGHDN and CDR2 is FVKESK in the germline V gene. The CDR3 here is CASSQGGNLSLHF. Written as DNA, the CDR3 is TGTGCCAGCAGCCAAGGGGGCAATTTGTCCCTCCACTTT.

This CDR3 is CAWSGQGSEKLFF. CDR3 nucleotide sequence: TGTGCCTGGAGTGGGCAGGGCTCTGAAAAACTGTTTTTT. The chain is built from TRBV30 and TRBJ1-4; a possible D gene is TRBD1 (5 bases). There are 13 residues in the CDR3. The germline V gene encodes CDR1 GTSNPN and CDR2 SVGIG (reference sequence). The V gene lost 1 base and the J gene lost 7 bases, with 10 bases spanning the gap.

The chain couples TRBV5-4 to TRBJ1-2; the match to TRBD1 covers 7 bases. The CDR3 length is 15 residues. V was clipped by 4 bases and J by 0 bases; unmatched bases: 6. Germline lookup yields CDR1 SGHNT and CDR2 YYREEE (reference sequence). This CDR3 reads CASSPGTAANYGYTF. In nucleotides, the CDR3 is TGTGCCAGCAGCCCCGGGACAGCCGCTAACTATGGCTACACCTTC.

The rearrangement joins TRBV20-1 to TRBJ2-7; D is undetermined. Trimming took off 6 bases at V and 3 bases at J, with 6 bases between the two ends. CDR1 and CDR2 from the germline V gene are DFQATT and SNEGSKA (reference sequence). This CDR3 spans 10 amino acids. The CDR3 DNA reads as TGCAGTGCCCTTAACTACGAGCAGTACTTC. This sequence encodes CSALNYEQYF.

J is TRBJ1-2 and V is TRBV7-9; 9 bases match TRBD1. V was clipped by 3 bases and J by 7 bases; unmatched bases: 6. Germline-derived CDR1 and CDR2 are SEHNR and FQNEAQ (reference sequence). The CDR3 has 14 residues. The CDR3: CASSFETGGGGYTF. The CDR3 DNA follows: TGTGCCAGCAGCTTTGAAACAGGGGGCGGTGGCTACACCTTC.

The rearrangement joins TRBV6-2 or TRBV6-3 to TRBJ1-1; the D is unclear. With 6 bases removed from V and 1 base from J, the gap between germline ends came to 15 bases. The CDR3 covers 15 residues. CDR1 and CDR2 (germline): MNHEY, SVGEGT. CDR3: CASSPHRGPNTEAFF. In DNA, the CDR3 is TGTGCCAGCAGCCCCCACCGGGGTCCGAACACTGAAGCTTTCTTT.

This clone was observed a handful of times. V is TRBV7-2 and J is TRBJ1-4; tentative D call: TRBD1 (5 bases). CDR1 and CDR2 from the germline V gene are SGHTA and FQGNSA. The CDR3 spans 15 residues. Trimming left V 1 base short and J 3 bases short, with 9 bases between. CDR3 coding DNA: TGTGCCAGCAGCTTAGTGGGGGGAGCTAATGAAAAACTGTTTTTT. Translated, it gives CASSLVGGANEKLFF.

This sequence joins TRBV14 and TRBJ2-7; D possibly corresponds to TRBD1 (6 bases). The CDR3 contains 14 residues. Germline CDR1 reads SGHDN; CDR2 reads FVKESK. V was trimmed by 3 bases and J by 0 bases, leaving 9 bases between them. The CDR3 DNA is TGTGCCAGCAGCCAGCAGGGGATCTCCTACGAGCAGTACTTC. Amino acids: CASSQQGISYEQYF.

The chain couples TRBV7-9 to TRBJ2-5, with 8 positions matching TRBD1. The CDR3 totals 15 residues. Trimming cost V 1 base and J 5 bases; bases outside gene matches: 6. Germline V gives CDR1 SEHNR, CDR2 FQNEAQ (reference sequence). The CDR3 DNA sequence: TGTGCCAGCAGCTTAGAAGGCAGGGGGCTGGAGACCCAGTACTTC. Translated, it gives CASSLEGRGLETQYF.

V is TRBV6-5 and J is TRBJ1-6; D is ambiguous. Germline V gives CDR1 MNHEY, CDR2 SVGAGI. The CDR3 has 16 residues. Trimming left V 0 bases short and J 4 bases short, with 10 bases between. CDR3 sequence (DNA): TGTGCCAGCAGTTACTCGCCAGTAGCATATAATTCACCCCTCCACTTT. This encodes CASSYSPVAYNSPLHF.

The chain couples TRBV28 to TRBJ1-3; D perhaps matches TRBD1 (6 bases). This CDR3 has 15 residues. In germline, CDR1 is MDHEN, CDR2 SYDVKM. V lost 8 bases and J 3 bases, leaving 17 bases between the germline ends. The CDR3 here is CASGYTGGGGNTIYF. The CDR3 bases are TGTGCCAGCGGCTATACGGGGGGCGGTGGAAACACCATATATTTT.

This chain links TRBV5-4 with TRBJ2-1, with a weak D call TRBD2 (5 bases). The CDR3 runs to 14 residues. Trimming cost V 0 bases and J 6 bases, with 10 bases left between them. Germline loops: CDR1 SGHNT, CDR2 YYREEE (reference sequence). The CDR3 loop reads CASSLDVASNEQFF. In DNA form, the CDR3 reads TGTGCCAGCAGCTTGGACGTAGCGAGCAATGAGCAGTTCTTC.

The chain carries TRBV5-1 and TRBJ2-7; 7 nucleotides match TRBD1. Germline trimming cut 4 bases from V and 5 bases from J; bases unmatched to any gene: 9. The CDR3 is 14 amino acids. The germline CDR1 and CDR2 sequences are SGHRS and YFSETQ. As DNA, the CDR3 is TGCGCCAGCAGCGCATTACAGGGGATAGACGAGCAGTACTTC. The encoded protein is CASSALQGIDEQYF. The entire variable domain, with the rest obtained from reference TRBV5-1 and TRBJ2-7, is as follows: KAGVTQTPRYLIKTRGQQVTLSCSPISGHRSVSWYQQTPGQGLQFLFEYFSETQRNKGNFPGRFSGRQFSNSRSEMNVSTLELGDSALYLCASSALQGIDEQYFGPGTRLTVT.

The rearrangement links TRBV6-6 to TRBJ2-3; possible D gene TRBD1, 6 bases. V was trimmed by 2 bases and J by 4 bases, leaving 13 bases between them. The CDR3 spans 15 residues. CDR1 is MNHNY and CDR2 is SVGAGI in the germline V gene (reference sequence). CDR3 loop: CASSYVAGVSDTQYF. The CDR3 region has the DNA TGTGCCAGCAGTTACGTGGCAGGGGTTTCAGATACGCAGTATTTT.

This chain uses TRBV5-1 with TRBJ2-2; TRBD2 is a possible D gene (5 bases). Per germline, CDR1 SGHRS and CDR2 YFSETQ. The V gene lost 0 bases and the J gene lost 7 bases, with 10 bases spanning the gap. The CDR3 is made up of 14 amino acids. The CDR3 loop reads CASSLAISGGELFF. CDR3 DNA sequence: TGCGCCAGCAGCTTGGCGATCAGCGGCGGGGAGCTGTTTTTT.

The genes are TRBV5-6 and TRBJ2-4; D may be TRBD1 (6 bases). The CDR3 sequence is 15 residues long. The germline CDR1 and CDR2 sequences are SGHDT and YYEEEE. V dropped 4 bases and J dropped 7 bases, with 18 bases sitting between them. The CDR3 spells CASSPSTGKGNIQYF. Written as DNA, the CDR3 is TGTGCCAGCAGCCCCAGCACAGGGAAGGGGAACATTCAGTACTTC.